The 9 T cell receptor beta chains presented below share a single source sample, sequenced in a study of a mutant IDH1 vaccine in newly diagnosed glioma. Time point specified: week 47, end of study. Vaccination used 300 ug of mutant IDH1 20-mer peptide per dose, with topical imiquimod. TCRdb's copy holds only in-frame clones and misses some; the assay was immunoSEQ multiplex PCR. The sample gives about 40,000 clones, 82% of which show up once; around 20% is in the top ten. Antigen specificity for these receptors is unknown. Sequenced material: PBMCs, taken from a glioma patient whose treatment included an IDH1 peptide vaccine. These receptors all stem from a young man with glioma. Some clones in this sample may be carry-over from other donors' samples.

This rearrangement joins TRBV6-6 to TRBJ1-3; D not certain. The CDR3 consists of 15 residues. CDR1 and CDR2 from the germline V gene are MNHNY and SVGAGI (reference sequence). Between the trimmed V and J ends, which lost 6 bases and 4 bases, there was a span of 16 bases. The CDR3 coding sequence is TGTGCCAGCAGCAACCGCACATTGGGAGGAAACACCATATATTTT. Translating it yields CASSNRTLGGNTIYF.

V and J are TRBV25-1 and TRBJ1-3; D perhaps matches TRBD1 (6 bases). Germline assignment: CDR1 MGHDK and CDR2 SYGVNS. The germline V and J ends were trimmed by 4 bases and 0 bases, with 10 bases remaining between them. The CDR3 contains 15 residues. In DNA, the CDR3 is TGTGCCAGCAGTGTTACAGGGAGCTCTGGAAACACCATATATTTT. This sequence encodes CASSVTGSSGNTIYF.

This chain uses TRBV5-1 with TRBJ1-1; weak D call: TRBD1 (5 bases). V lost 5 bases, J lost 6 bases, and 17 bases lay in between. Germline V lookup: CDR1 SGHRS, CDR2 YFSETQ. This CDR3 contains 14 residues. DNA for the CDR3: TGCGCCAGCAGTTTAAGCCGGGACGCATCTGAAGCTTTCTTT. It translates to CASSLSRDASEAFF.

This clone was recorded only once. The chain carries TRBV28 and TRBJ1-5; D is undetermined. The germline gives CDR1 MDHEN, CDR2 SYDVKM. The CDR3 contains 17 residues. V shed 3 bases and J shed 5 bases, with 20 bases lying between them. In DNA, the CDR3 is TGTGCCAGCAGTTTGTCTATCCGAGACAAGTCCTATCAGCCCCAGCATTTT. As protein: CASSLSIRDKSYQPQHF.

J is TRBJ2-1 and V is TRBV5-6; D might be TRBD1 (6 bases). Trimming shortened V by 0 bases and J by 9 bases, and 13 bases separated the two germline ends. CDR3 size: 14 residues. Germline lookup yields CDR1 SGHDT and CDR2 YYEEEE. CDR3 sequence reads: CASSLVAGVREQFF. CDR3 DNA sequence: TGTGCCAGCAGCTTGGTGGCAGGGGTTCGTGAGCAGTTCTTC. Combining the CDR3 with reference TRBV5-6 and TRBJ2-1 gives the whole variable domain DAGVTQSPTHLIKTRGQQVTLRCSPKSGHDTVSWYQQALGQGPQFIFQYYEEEERQRGNFPDRFSGHQFPNYSSELNVNALLLGDSALYLCASSLVAGVREQFFGPGTRLTVL.

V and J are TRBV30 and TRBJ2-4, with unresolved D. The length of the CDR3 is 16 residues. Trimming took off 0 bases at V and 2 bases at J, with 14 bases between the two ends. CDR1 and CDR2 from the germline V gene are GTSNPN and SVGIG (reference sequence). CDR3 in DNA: TGTGCCTGGAGTGTACTGAGGCAGCCGACCAAAAACATTCAGTACTTC. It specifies CAWSVLRQPTKNIQYF.

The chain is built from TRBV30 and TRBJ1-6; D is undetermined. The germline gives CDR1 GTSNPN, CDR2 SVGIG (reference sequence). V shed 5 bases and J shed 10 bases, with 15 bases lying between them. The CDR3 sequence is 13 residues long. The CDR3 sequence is CAWSAASGSPLHF. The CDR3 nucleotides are TGTGCCTGGTCCGCAGCCTCGGGATCACCCCTCCACTTT.

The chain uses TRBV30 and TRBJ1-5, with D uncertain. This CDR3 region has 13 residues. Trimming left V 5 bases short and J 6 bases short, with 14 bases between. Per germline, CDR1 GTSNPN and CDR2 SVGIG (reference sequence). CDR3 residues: CAWERGKGQPQHF. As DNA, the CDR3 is TGTGCCTGGGAGAGAGGGAAGGGTCAGCCCCAGCATTTT.

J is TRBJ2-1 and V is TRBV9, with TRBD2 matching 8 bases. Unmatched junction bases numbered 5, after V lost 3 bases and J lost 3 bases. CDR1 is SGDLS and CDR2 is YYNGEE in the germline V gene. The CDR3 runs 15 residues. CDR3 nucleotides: TGTGCCAGCAGCGGTAGCGGGACCCGCTACAATGAGCAGTTCTTC. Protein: CASSGSGTRYNEQFF.